The 19 T cell receptor beta chains given below trace back to one sample, sequenced in a study of cytomegalovirus exposure and HLA in healthy donors. PCR was performed using 60 Vbeta and 13 Jbeta primers. Method: immunoSEQ multiplex PCR; TCRdb's copy keeps in-frame clones and lacks some. The sample consists of 200,000 to 300,000 clones, approximately 84% of them appearing once. Source material: PBMCs. These receptors came from a woman in her thirties or forties in good health and CMV-seropositive.

The gene calls are TRBV15 and TRBJ2-2; 8 bases line up with TRBD2. Germline trimming cut 0 bases from V and 6 bases from J; bases unmatched to any gene: 6. The CDR3 runs to 16 residues. CDR1 and CDR2 (germline): LNHNV, YYDKDF (reference sequence). CDR3 nucleotides: TGTGCCACCAGCAGAGAGAGGACTAGCCCAGCCGGGGAGCTGTTTTTT. Its translation: CATSRERTSPAGELFF.

This rearrangement joins TRBV2 to TRBJ2-5; D is possibly TRBD1 (6 bases). The assigned J gene may be wrong: the sequence end matches TRBJ2-7 better. This CDR3 contains 12 residues. CDR1 is SNHLY, CDR2 FYNNEI, per germline. The CDR3, as DNA: TGTGCCAGCCATGGACAGACCTACGAGCAGTACTTC. Encoded protein: CASHGQTYEQYF.

This clone came up once. The chain recombines TRBV5-6 with TRBJ1-1; 8 bases agree with TRBD1. The length of the CDR3 is 15 residues. Trimming took 4 bases from V and 10 from J; bases not matched to a gene: 15. Per the germline V gene, CDR1 is SGHDT and CDR2 is YYEEEE. DNA of the CDR3: TGTGCCAGCAGCGCGGCAGGGGGCGGGGGCTACGGAGCTTTCTTT. Amino acid sequence: CASSAAGGGGYGAFF.

The chain combines TRBV30 with TRBJ2-1; D unclear. Germline lookup yields CDR1 GTSNPN and CDR2 SVGIG (reference sequence). This CDR3 has 13 residues. Trimming cost V 2 bases and J 5 bases, with 10 bases left between them. The DNA of the CDR3 is TGTGCCTGGAGTCCTCGGGTTGACAATGAGCAGTTCTTC. Translated, it gives CAWSPRVDNEQFF. Filled out from reference TRBV30 and TRBJ2-1, the complete variable domain reads SQTIHQWPATLVQPVGSPLSLECTVEGTSNPNLYWYRQAAGRGLQLLFYSVGIGQISSEVPQNLSASRPQDRQFILSSKKLLLSDSGFYLCAWSPRVDNEQFFGPGTRLTVL.

This chain uses TRBV19 with TRBJ1-5, with D maybe TRBD1 (5 bases). Germline-derived CDR1 and CDR2 are LNHDA and SQIVND (reference sequence). The CDR3 runs to 13 residues. V dropped 4 bases and J dropped 5 bases, with 9 bases sitting between them. This CDR3 reads CASSKGEDQPQHF. In DNA form, the CDR3 reads TGTGCCAGTAGTAAAGGGGAGGATCAGCCCCAGCATTTT.

V gene TRBV27 combines with J gene TRBJ2-2, with D maybe TRBD2 (6 bases). Germline values: CDR1 MNHEY, CDR2 SMNVEV (reference sequence). This CDR3 contains 17 residues. V lost 0 bases, J lost 0 bases, and 11 bases lay in between. The CDR3 coding sequence is TGTGCCAGCAGTTTATCGCGGGGCACTGCGAACACCGGGGAGCTGTTTTTT. It codes for CASSLSRGTANTGELFF.

The chain joins TRBV6-1 to TRBJ2-1, with D uncertain. Trimming cost V 4 bases and J 5 bases, with 12 bases left between them. The CDR3 length is 14 residues. Germline values: CDR1 MNHNS, CDR2 SASEGT. CDR3 protein: CASSGGVVNNEQFF. In nucleotides, the CDR3 is TGTGCCAGCAGTGGAGGTGTGGTGAACAATGAGCAGTTCTTC.

This rearrangement joins TRBV30 to TRBJ2-7; 12 nucleotides agree with TRBD2. The germline V gene has CDR1 GTSNPN and CDR2 SVGIG (reference sequence). Trimming cost V 6 bases and J 2 bases; bases outside gene matches: 5. This CDR3 is built from 14 residues. In DNA form, the CDR3 reads TGTGCCTGTAAAACTAGCGGGAGGCCCTACGAGCAGTACTTC. Amino acid sequence: CACKTSGRPYEQYF.

The CDR3 reads CASSSRGQGARNGYTF. CDR3 coding DNA: TGTGCCAGCAGCTCAAGGGGACAGGGGGCGCGTAATGGCTACACCTTC. The chain links TRBV5-6 to TRBJ1-2; 12 bases are a match to TRBD1. V lost 3 bases, J lost 6 bases, and 9 bases stayed unmatched. Germline V gene lookup returns CDR1 SGHDT and CDR2 YYEEEE. The CDR3 contains 16 residues.

This clone has a handful of counts. This chain links TRBV11-2 with TRBJ2-7; no clear D. Trimming took 2 bases from V and 3 from J, leaving 2 bases between them. The CDR3 runs to 11 residues. In germline, CDR1 is SGHAT, CDR2 FQNNGV. CDR3 bases: TGTGCCAGCAGCTTACTCTACGAGCAGTACTTC. Amino acid sequence: CASSLLYEQYF.

The CDR3 loop is CAWSLHPPGGNSPLHF. CDR3 nucleotides: TGTGCCTGGAGTCTACACCCCCCAGGGGGTAATTCACCCCTCCACTTT. The chain employs TRBV30 and TRBJ1-6, with 7 nucleotides matching TRBD1. Germline loops: CDR1 GTSNPN, CDR2 SVGIG (reference sequence). V dropped 2 bases and J dropped 6; count of bases not matched to a gene: 10. The CDR3 runs to 16 residues. Variable domain in full (rest from reference TRBV30 and TRBJ1-6): SQTIHQWPATLVQPVGSPLSLECTVEGTSNPNLYWYRQAAGRGLQLLFYSVGIGQISSEVPQNLSASRPQDRQFILSSKKLLLSDSGFYLCAWSLHPPGGNSPLHFGNGTRLTVT.

This chain links TRBV7-9 with TRBJ1-1; D gene uncertain. CDR3 length: 14 amino acids. Germline V lookup: CDR1 SEHNR, CDR2 FQNEAQ (reference sequence). The germline V and J ends were trimmed by 0 bases and 1 base, with 6 bases remaining between them. DNA of the CDR3: TGTGCCAGCAGCTTAGCGACACCGAACACTGAAGCTTTCTTT. Translating it yields CASSLATPNTEAFF.

The J gene is TRBJ2-3, the V gene TRBV5-1; 15 bases fit TRBD2. CDR1 and CDR2 from the germline V gene are SGHRS and YFSETQ. J gave up 7 bases and V 4 bases, and 10 bases lay outside the gene matches. The CDR3 loop spans 17 amino acids. The CDR3 spells CASSLTRTSGRAYTQYF. CDR3 nucleotides: TGCGCCAGCAGCCTTACGAGGACTAGCGGGAGGGCCTATACGCAGTATTTT.

The V gene is TRBV11-3, the J gene TRBJ2-5; 11 bases align to TRBD2. The CDR3 totals 15 residues. V shed 4 bases, J shed 4 bases, and the junction held 5 bases outside the gene matches. Germline lookup yields CDR1 SGHNT and CDR2 YENEEA. The chain's CDR3 is CASSSLAGGRETQYF. The CDR3 bases are TGTGCCAGCAGCTCCTTAGCGGGAGGGCGAGAGACCCAGTACTTC.

The J gene is TRBJ2-1, the V gene TRBV5-4; perhaps TRBD2 as D (6 bases). The V gene's germline CDR1 is SGHNT and CDR2 YYREEE (reference sequence). The length of the CDR3 is 12 residues. Trimming stripped 5 bases from V and 4 bases from J, with 7 bases between. CDR3 protein: CASRAGYNEQFF. Here the CDR3 DNA reads TGTGCCAGCAGGGCGGGGTACAATGAGCAGTTCTTC.

V and J are TRBV4-3 and TRBJ2-2; possibly TRBD1 for D (6 bases). V gave up 0 bases and J gave up 4 bases, with 21 bases separating them. The CDR3 spans 19 residues. Per germline, CDR1 LGHNA and CDR2 YSLEER. The CDR3 region has the DNA TGCGCCAGCAGCCAAGACGGAGGAGAAGGACAGTCTCTCACCGGGGAGCTGTTTTTT. Translation gives CASSQDGGEGQSLTGELFF.

V and J are TRBV4-2 and TRBJ1-4, with a weak D call TRBD1 (6 bases). V lost 4 bases, J lost 8 bases, and 17 bases lay in between. Germline V gives CDR1 LGHNA, CDR2 YNFKEQ. The CDR3 runs to 15 residues. The CDR3 is CASSPESGQGEKLFF. Here the CDR3 DNA reads TGTGCCAGCAGCCCAGAATCGGGACAAGGCGAAAAACTGTTTTTT.

V is TRBV7-8 and J is TRBJ2-2, with D possibly TRBD2 on 5 matching bases. Germline values: CDR1 SGHVS, CDR2 FQNEAQ. This CDR3 is built from 11 residues. Trimming pared 7 bases from V and 7 bases from J, leaving 7 bases between. The CDR3 region has the DNA TGTGCCAGCAAGGAGGTCGGGGAGCTGTTTTTT. It encodes CASKEVGELFF.

The rearrangement links TRBV6-5 to TRBJ1-5, with 10 nucleotides matching TRBD1. V lost 5 bases and J lost 7; bases outside the gene matches: 5. There are 14 residues in the CDR3. Germline CDR1 and CDR2: MNHEY and SVGAGI. The CDR3 spells CASSRQGADQPQHF. CDR3 sequence (DNA): TGTGCCAGCAGTCGACAGGGGGCGGACCAGCCCCAGCATTTT.